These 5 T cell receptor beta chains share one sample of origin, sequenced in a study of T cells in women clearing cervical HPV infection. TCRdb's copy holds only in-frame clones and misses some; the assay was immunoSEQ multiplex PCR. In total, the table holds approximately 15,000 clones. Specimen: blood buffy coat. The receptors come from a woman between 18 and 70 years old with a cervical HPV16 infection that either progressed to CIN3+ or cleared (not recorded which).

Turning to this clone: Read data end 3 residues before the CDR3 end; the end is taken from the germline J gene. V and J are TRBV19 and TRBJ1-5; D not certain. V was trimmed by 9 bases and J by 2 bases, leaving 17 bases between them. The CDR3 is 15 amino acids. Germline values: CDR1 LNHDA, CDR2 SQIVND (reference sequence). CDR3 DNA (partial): TGTGCCAGCAAGACGGATTTTAGGGGCAATCAGCCC. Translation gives CASKTDFRGNQP. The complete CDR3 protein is CASKTDFRGNQPQHF.

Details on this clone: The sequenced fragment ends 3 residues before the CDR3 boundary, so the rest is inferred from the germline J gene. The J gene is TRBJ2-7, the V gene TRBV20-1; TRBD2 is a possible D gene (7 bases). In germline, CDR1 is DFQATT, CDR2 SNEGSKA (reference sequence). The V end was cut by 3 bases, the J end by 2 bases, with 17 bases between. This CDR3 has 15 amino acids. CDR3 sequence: CSASPLRGQTYEQYF. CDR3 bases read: TGCAGTGCTAGCCCTCTGCGGGGGCAAACCTACGAG.

The sequenced CDR3 bases are TGTGCCAGCAGCTTAACTCTTGGGCACAATGAG. This gives the protein CASSLTLGHNE. The whole CDR3 sequence is CASSLTLGHNEQFF. The chain links TRBV7-9 to TRBJ2-1, with D uncertain. The observed sequence ends 3 residues before the CDR3 terminus, with the missing tail filled in from the germline J gene. Germline V CDR1 and CDR2: SEHNR, FQNEAQ (reference sequence). CDR3 size: 14 residues. V gave up 2 bases and J gave up 5 bases, with 10 bases separating them. Variable domain in full (rest from reference TRBV7-9 and TRBJ2-1): DTGVSQNPRHKITKRGQNVTFRCDPISEHNRLYWYRQTLGQGPEFLTYFQNEAQLEKSRLLSDRFSAERPKGSFSTLEIQRTEQGDSAMYLCASSLTLGHNEQFFGPGTRLTVL.

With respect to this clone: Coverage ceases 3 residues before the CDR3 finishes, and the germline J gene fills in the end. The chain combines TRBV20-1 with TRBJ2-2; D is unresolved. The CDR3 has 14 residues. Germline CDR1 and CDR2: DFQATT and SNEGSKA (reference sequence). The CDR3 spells CSARFEGTNEKLFF. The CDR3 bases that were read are TGCAGTGCTCGTTTCGAAGGAACTAATGAAAAG.

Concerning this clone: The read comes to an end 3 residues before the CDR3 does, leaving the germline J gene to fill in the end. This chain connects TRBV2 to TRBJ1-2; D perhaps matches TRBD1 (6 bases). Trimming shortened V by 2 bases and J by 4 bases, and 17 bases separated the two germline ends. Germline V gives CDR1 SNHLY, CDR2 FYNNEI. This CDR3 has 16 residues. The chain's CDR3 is CASSEQGRGGGYGYTF. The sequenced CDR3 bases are TGTGCCAGCAGTGAACAGGGCAGGGGTGGAGGCTATGGC.